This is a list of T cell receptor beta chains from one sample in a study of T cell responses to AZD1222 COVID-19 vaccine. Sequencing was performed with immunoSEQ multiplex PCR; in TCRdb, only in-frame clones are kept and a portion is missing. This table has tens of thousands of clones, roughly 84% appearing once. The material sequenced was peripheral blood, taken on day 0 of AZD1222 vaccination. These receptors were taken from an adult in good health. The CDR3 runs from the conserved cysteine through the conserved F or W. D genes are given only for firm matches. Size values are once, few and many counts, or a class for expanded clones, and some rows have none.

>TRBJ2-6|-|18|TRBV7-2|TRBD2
TGTGCCAGCAGCCCAGGACTAGCGACTGGCTCTGGGGCCAACGTCCTGACTTTC
CASSPGLATGSGANVLTF
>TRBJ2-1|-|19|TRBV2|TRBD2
TGTGCCAGCAGAGGGATAGCGGGAGAGAGTAAAAGGTCCTACAATGAGCAGTTCTTC
CASRGIAGESKRSYNEQFF
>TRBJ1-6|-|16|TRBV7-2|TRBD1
TGTGCCAGCAGCTTAGCTCAGGGGGCGACCAATTCACCCCTCCACTTT
CASSLAQGATNSPLHF
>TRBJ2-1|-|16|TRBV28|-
TGTGCCAGCAGTAGCTCAGGAACCCCAGGTCACAATGAGCAGTTCTTC
CASSSSGTPGHNEQFF
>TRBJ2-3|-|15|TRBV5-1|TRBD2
TGCGCCAGCAGCCCCCAAAGCGGGAGGTACGATACGCAGTATTTT
CASSPQSGRYDTQYF
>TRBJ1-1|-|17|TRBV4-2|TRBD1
TGTGCCAGCAGCCATTCAACCGGGACAGGGGCGAACACTGAAGCTTTCTTT
CASSHSTGTGANTEAFF
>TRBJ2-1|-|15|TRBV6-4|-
TGTGCCAGCAGTGAGTTCGGGGGGCAAAACAATGAGCAGTTCTTC
CASSEFGGQNNEQFF
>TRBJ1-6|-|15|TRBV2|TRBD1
TGTGCCAGCAGCGTTTCCGGGACAGGGCAATCACCCCTCCACTTT
CASSVSGTGQSPLHF
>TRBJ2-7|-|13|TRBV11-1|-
TGTGCCAGCAGCCCGGGACGGACCTACGAGCAGTACTTC
CASSPGRTYEQYF
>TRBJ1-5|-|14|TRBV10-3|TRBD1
TGTGCCACAACACCCGGGACAGGCAATCAGCCCCAGCATTTT
CATTPGTGNQPQHF
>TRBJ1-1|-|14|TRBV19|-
TGTGCCAGTACCCAATCCGGGGAGGGCACTGAAGCTTTCTTT
CASTQSGEGTEAFF
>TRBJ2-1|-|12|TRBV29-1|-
TGCAGCGTTGGACAAATCTACAATGAGCAGTTCTTC
CSVGQIYNEQFF
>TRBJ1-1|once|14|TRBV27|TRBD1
TGTGCCAGCAGTTTACGAGGGGGCTACACTGAAGCTTTCTTT
CASSLRGGYTEAFF
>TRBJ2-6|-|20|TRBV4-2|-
TGTGCCAGCAGCCAAGATCGAACCCTCGGGCGGTTGAACGGGGCCAACGTCCTGACTTTC
CASSQDRTLGRLNGANVLTF
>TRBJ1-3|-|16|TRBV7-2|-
TGTGCCAGCAGCCACGGCGGCGGCTACTCTGGAAACACCATATATTTT
CASSHGGGYSGNTIYF
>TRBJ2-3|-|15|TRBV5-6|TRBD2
TGTGCCAGCAGCTTGGCCGGCGGGGGGACAGATACGCAGTATTTT
CASSLAGGGTDTQYF